A selection of T cell receptor beta chains follows, all from one sample in a study of chemoradiotherapy in HPV16-positive cancers. Measured with immunoSEQ multiplex PCR; TCRdb has only the in-frame clones, and not every one. The sample records about 21,000 clones, more than 75% being singletons. Material: blood, obtained from a patient who underwent chemoradiotherapy. These receptors originate from a human donor with HPV-associated anogenital cancer. Both conserved end residues are trimmed from each CDR3.

v_call cdr3_aa
TRBV2 ASSSPRQGVHGYT
TRBV9 ASSVSPGQGYEQY
TRBV23-1 ASGKSRYEQY
TRBV9 ASSVVDNSPLH
TRBV27 ATGGVGEKLF
TRBV5-4 ASSFLMGQGVGYT
TRBV18 ASSTTEQQGNTEAF
TRBV6-5 ASSDRAYNEQF
TRBV9 ASSGRTSGRWGDTQY
TRBV2 ASKMEETEAF
TRBV5-1 ASSPGTSGRVRDTQY
TRBV5-1 ASSLVSGSYT
TRBV30 AWLRGTGARETQY
TRBV2 ASSDHGSMADTQY
TRBV29-1 SVSTGEQF
TRBV6-5 ASSTPGSGYT
TRBV19 ASSPMRDTEAF
TRBV6-5 ASSPGGEFEQY
TRBV5-5 ASRRDSTSNQPQH
TRBV6-1 ASSEKSGGPDTQY
TRBV9 ASSVELGREQY
TRBV12-5 ASGVGTPRGQPQH
TRBV2 ASRKRFMNTEAF
TRBV9 ASSSRTGGDEKLF
TRBV27 ASAGRGTIY
TRBV9 ASSPQAGYEQY
TRBV6-6 ASSYAGQIGSEQY
TRBV9 ASSVGSSGRTNNEQF
TRBV27 ASRGTSGRRASTDTQY
TRBV7-2 ASSFGGYEQF
TRBV6-1 ASRELVSYNEQF
TRBV2 ASSLRQGDNTEAF
TRBV7-2 ASSLNEGGTQY
TRBV11-3 ASSPRGSETQY
TRBV7-9 ASSLALVAGYNEQF
TRBV6-6 ASLGELSNQPQH
TRBV5-1 ASSLGITSSTDTQY
TRBV6-4 ATSAASSSGANVLT
TRBV30 AWSASGSLETQY
TRBV11-2 ASSLDPGHLRAYEQY
TRBV12-5 ASDATSSDTQY
TRBV7-2 ASSLARDRGRGQPQH
TRBV19 ASSNDFRGLGQPQH
TRBV28 ASSLSLAGYGYT
TRBV6-5 ASSILPGQNYEQY